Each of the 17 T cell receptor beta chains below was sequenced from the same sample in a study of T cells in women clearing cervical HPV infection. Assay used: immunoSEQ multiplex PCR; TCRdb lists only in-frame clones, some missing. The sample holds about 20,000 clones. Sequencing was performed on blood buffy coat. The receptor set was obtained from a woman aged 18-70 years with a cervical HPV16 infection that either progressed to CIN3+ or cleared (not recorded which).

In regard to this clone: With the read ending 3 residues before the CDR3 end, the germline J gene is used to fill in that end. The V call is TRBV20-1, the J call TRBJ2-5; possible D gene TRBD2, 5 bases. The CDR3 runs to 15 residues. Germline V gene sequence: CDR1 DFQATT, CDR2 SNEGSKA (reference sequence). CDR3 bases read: TGCAGTGCTAGAGGGTTAGGACTTGGCCTCGAAACC. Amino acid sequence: CSARGLGLGLET. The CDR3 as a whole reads CSARGLGLGLETQYF.

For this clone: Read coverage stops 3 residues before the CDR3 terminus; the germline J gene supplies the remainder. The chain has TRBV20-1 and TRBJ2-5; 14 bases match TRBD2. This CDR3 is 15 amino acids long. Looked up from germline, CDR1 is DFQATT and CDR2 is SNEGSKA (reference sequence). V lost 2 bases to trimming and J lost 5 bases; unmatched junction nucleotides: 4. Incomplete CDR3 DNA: TGCAGTGCTAGAAGACTAGCGGGGGGGCGGGAGACC. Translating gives CSARRLAGGRET. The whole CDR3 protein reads CSARRLAGGRETQYF.

The sequenced part of the CDR3 DNA is TGCGCCAGCAGCTTGGGGGGACAGGGGGTACGGTGGACAGATACG. It yields the protein CASSLGGQGVRWTDT. The full CDR3 reads CASSLGGQGVRWTDTQYF. The chain uses TRBV5-1 and TRBJ2-3; 11 nucleotides align to TRBD1. The read halts 3 residues ahead of the CDR3 end, with the missing end drawn from the germline J gene. The junction had 9 bases not matched to a gene; V was cut back by 0 bases and J by 3 bases. Germline V gene data show CDR1 as SGHRS and CDR2 as YFSETQ. The CDR3 length is 18 residues.

The CDR3 bases that were read are TGTGCCTGGAGGCCAACAGGGGCGGAGACC. As protein: CAWRPTGAET. The full CDR3 reads CAWRPTGAETQYF. This chain links TRBV30 with TRBJ2-5; 7 bases are a match to TRBD1. Sequencing ends 3 residues short of the CDR3 end; the germline J gene provides the rest. Trimming took 3 bases from V and 5 from J; bases not matched to a gene: 6. The CDR3 covers 13 residues. Germline CDR1 and CDR2: GTSNPN and SVGIG (reference sequence).

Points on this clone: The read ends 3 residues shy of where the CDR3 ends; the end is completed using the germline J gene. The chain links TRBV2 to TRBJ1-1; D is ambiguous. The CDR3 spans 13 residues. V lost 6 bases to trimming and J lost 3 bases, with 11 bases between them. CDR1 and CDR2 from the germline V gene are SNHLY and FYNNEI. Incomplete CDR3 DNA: TGTGCCAGCAGAGCGGAGGACTACACTGAA. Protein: CASRAEDYTE. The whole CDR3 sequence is CASRAEDYTEAFF.

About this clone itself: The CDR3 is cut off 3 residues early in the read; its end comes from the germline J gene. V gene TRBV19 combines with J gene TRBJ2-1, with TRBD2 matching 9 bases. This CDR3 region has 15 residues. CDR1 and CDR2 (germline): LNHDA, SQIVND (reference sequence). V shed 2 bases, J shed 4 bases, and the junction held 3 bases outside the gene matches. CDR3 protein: CASSISSGGYNEQFF. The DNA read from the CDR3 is TGTGCCAGTAGTATATCCAGCGGGGGGTACAATGAG.

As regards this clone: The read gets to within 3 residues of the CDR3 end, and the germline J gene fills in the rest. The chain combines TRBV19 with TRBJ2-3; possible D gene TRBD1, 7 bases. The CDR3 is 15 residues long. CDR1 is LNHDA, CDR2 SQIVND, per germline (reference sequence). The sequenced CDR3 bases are TGTGCCAGTAAAGGGTCGGCCCAGGGGGAGGAGACG. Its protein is CASKGSAQGEET. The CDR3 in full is CASKGSAQGEETQYF.

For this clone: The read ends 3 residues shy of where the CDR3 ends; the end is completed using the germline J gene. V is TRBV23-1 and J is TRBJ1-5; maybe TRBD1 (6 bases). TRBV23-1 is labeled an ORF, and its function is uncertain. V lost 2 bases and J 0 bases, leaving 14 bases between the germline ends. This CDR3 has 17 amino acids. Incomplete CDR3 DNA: TGCGCCAGCAGTCAAAAAGGGGACACCGATAGCAATCAGCCC. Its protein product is CASSQKGDTDSNQP. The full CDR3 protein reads CASSQKGDTDSNQPQHF.

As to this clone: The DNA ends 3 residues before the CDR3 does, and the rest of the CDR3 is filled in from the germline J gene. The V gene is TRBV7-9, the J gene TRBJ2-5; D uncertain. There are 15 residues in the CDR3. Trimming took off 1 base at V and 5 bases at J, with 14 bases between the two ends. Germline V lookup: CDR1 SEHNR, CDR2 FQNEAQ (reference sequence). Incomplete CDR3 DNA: TGTGCCAGCAGCTTAGAGGCAGATAGCCGGGAGACC. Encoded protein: CASSLEADSRET. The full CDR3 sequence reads CASSLEADSRETQYF.

The CDR3: CASSPQGQGADGYTF. The covered CDR3 bases are TGTGCCAGCAGCCCCCAAGGACAGGGGGCGGATGGC. The V and J genes are TRBV4-2 and TRBJ1-2; 11 nucleotides line up with TRBD1. The sequenced fragment ends 3 residues before the CDR3 boundary, so the rest is inferred from the germline J gene. Germline CDR1 is LGHNA and CDR2 is YNFKEQ. The CDR3 spans 15 residues. V was pared by 4 bases and J by 6 bases, with 7 bases of the junction left unmatched.

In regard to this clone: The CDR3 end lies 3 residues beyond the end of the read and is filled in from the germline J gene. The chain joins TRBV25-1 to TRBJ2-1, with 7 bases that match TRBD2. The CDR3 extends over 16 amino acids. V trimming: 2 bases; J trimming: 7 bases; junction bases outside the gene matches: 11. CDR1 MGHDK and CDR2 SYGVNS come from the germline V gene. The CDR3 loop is CASSEEGPRGVNEQFF. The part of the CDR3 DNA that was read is TGTGCCAGCAGTGAAGAAGGACCTCGGGGGGTGAATGAG. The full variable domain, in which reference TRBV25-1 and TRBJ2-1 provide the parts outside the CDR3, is EADIYQTPRYLVIGTGKKITLECSQTMGHDKMYWYQQDPGMELHLIHYSYGVNSTEKGDLSSESTVSRIRTEHFPLTLESARPSHTSQYLCASSEEGPRGVNEQFFGPGTRLTVL.

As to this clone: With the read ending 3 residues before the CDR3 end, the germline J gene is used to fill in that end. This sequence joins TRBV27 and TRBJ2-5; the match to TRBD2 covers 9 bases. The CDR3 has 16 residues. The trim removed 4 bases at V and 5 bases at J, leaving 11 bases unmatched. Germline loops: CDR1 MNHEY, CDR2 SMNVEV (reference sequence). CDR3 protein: CASSSTPGTSLETQYF. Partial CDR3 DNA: TGTGCCAGCAGTTCTACCCCCGGGACTAGCCTGGAGACC.

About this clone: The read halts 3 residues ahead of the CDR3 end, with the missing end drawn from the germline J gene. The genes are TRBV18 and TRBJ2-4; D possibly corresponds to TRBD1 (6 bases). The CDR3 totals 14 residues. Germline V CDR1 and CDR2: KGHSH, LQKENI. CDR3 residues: CASSPEQQGGGQYF. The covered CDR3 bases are TGTGCCAGCTCACCCGAACAACAGGGTGGTGGT.

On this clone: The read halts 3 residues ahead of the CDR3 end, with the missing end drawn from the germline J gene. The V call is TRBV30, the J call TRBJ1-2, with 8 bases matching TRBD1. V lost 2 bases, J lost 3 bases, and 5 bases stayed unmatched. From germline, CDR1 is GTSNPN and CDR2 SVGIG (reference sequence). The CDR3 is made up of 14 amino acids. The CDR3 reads CAWSPDRAYYGYTF. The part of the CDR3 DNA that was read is TGTGCCTGGAGTCCGGACAGGGCTTACTATGGC.

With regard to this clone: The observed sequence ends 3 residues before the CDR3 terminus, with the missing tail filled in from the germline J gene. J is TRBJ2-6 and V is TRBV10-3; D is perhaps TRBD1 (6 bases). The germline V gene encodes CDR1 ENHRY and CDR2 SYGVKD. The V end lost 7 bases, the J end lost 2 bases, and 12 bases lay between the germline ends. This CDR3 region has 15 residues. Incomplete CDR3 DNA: TGTGCCATCACCCAGGGACACGCTGGGGCCAACGTC. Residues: CAITQGHAGANV. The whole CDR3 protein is CAITQGHAGANVLTF.

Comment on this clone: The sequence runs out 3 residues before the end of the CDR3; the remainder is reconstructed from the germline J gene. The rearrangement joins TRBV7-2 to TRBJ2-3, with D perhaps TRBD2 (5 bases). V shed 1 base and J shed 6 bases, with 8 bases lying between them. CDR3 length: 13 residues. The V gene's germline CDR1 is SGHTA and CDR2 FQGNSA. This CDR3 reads CASSLGTPDTQYF. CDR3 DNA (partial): TGTGCCAGCAGCTTAGGGACTCCGGATACG.

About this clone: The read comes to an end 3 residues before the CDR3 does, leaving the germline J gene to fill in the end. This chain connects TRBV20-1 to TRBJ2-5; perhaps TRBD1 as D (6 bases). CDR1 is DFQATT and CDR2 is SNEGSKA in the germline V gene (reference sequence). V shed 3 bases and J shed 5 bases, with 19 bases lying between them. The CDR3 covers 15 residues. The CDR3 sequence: CSASQGTSRGETQYF. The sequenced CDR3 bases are TGCAGTGCTAGCCAAGGGACGTCGAGGGGGGAGACC.